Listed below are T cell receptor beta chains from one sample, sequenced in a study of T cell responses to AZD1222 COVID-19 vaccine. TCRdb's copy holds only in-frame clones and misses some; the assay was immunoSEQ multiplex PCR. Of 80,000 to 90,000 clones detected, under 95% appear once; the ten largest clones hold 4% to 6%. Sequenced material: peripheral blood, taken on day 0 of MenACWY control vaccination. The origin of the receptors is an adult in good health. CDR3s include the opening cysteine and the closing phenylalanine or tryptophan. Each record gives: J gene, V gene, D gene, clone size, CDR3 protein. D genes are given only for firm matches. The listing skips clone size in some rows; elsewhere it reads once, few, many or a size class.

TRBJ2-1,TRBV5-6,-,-,CASSLSRRDEQFF
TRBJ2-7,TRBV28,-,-,CASSSPGGGYEQYF
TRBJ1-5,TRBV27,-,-,CASRLLGGPTNQPQHF
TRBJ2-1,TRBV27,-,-,CASSPRTPYNEQFF
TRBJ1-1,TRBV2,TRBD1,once,CASSTQGQGTEAFF
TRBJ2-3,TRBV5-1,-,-,CASSPGLDTQYF
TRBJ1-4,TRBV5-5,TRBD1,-,CASSQGAPNEKLFF
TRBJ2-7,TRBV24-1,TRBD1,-,CATSGVYGTGSLDEQYF
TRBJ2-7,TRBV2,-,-,CASSGGTGTDEQYF
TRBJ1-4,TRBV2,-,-,CASSVNEKLFF
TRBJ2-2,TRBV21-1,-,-,CASSNRSRGLAGDCNTGELFF
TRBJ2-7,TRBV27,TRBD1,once,CASSARHRGLGIPYEQYF
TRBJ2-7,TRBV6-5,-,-,CASTWVNEQYF
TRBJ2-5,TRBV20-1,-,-,CSGRTEETQYF
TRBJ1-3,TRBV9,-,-,CASSVTLQGSSGNTIYF
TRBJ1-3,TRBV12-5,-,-,CASGYGSGNTIYF
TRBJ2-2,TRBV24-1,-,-,CATTRTDGNTGELFF
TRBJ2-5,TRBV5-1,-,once,CASSRLDPAGETQYF
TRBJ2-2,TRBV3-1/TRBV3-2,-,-,CASSQDPGYGELFF
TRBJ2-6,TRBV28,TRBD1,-,CASTQQGGANVLTF
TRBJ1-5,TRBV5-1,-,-,CASSPEGPYSNQPQHF
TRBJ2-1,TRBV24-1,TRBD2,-,CATSERQDSRGTSGRNNEQFF
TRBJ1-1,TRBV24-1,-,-,CATSSESEGAFF
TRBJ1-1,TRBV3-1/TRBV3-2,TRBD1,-,CASSQAAGGLTTEAFF
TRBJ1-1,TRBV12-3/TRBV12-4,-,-,CASTAEGTEAFF
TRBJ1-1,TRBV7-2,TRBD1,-,CASSTYRGSEAFF
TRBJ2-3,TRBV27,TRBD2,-,CASRLAGADTQYF
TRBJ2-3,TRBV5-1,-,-,CASSLGDQTDTQYF
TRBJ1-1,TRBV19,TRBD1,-,CASSRQGSTEAFF
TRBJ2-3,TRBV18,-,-,CASSRPVTDTQYF
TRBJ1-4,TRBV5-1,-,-,CASSRTVQDRDEKLFF
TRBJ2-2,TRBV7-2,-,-,CASSLVWGTGELFF
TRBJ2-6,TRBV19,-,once,CASSRALFNSGANVLTF
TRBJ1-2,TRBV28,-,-,CASSTNWESNYGYTF
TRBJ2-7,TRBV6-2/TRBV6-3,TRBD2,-,CASSPLAGEIYEQYF
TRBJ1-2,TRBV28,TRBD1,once,CASSLFTGDSNYGYTF
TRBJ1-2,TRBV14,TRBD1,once,CASSASPGQGNVDYGYTF